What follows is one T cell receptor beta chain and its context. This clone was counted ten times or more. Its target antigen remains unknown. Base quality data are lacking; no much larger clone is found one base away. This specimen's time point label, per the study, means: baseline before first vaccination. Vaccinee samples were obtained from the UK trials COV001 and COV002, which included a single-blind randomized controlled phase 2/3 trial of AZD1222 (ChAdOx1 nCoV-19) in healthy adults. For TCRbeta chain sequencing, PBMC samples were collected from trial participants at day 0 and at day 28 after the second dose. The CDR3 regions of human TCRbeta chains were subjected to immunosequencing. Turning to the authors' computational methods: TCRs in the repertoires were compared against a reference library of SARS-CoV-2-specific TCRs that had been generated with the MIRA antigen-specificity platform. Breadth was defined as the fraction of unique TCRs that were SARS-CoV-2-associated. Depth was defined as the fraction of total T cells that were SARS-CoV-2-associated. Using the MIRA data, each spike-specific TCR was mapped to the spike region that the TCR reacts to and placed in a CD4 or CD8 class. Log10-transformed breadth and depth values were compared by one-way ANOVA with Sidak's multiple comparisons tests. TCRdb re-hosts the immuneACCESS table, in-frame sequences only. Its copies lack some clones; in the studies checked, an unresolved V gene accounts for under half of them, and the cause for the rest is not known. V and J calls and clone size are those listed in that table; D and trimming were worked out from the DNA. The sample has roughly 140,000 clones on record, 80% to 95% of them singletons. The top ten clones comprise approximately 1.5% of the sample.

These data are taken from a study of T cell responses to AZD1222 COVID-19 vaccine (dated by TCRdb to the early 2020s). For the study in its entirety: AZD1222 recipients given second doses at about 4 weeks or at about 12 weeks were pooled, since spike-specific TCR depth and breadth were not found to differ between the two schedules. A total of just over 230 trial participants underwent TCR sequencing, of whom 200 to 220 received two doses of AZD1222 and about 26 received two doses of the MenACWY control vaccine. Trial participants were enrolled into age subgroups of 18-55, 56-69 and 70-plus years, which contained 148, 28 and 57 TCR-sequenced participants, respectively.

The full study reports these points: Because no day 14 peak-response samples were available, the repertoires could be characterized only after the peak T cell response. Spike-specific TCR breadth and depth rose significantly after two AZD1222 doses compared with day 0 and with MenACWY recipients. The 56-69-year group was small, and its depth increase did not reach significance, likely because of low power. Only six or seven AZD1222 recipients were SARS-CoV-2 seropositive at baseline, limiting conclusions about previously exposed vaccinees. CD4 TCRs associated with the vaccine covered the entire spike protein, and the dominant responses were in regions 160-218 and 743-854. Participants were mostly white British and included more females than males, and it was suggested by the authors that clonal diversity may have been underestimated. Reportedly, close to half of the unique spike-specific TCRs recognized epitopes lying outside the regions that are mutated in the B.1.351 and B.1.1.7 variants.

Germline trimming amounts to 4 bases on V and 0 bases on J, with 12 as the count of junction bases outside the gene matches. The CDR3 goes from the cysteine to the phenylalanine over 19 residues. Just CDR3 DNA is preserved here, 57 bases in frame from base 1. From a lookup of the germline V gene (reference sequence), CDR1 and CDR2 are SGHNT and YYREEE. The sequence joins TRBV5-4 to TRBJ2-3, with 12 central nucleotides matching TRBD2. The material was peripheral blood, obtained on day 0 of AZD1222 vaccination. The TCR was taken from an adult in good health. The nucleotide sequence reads TGTGCCAGCAGCCACTACGGGGCCGGGACTAGCGGGAGCACAGATACGCAGTATTTT. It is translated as CASSHYGAGTSGSTDTQYF.